The clone carrying this T cell receptor beta chain was seen a single time. Its antigen is unidentified. After removal of 2 bases from V and 4 bases from J, the junction contained 5 bases not matched to a gene. The CDR3 consists of 15 residues. Looked up from germline, CDR1 is MGHRA and CDR2 is YSYEKL. The data belong to a study of cytomegalovirus exposure and HLA in healthy donors. General observations from the study: Per published accounts, TCR beta sequences correctly predicted the HLA-A and HLA-B alleles of most subjects. An Asian-associated ancestry cluster reportedly showed fewer N-insertions than the approximately 670-donor mean in a later analysis. An observed cluster of highly shared sequence variants was recorded as a likely sequencing artifact.

With 60 Vbeta and 13 Jbeta primers, the PCR was carried out. The assay was immunoSEQ multiplex PCR, and TCRdb's table has in-frame clones only and misses some. The profile shows around 60,000 clones, more than 60% of them singletons. This chain links TRBV4-1 with TRBJ2-7; 10 bases are a match to TRBD1. The source of this sequence is a man aged 45-65 years in good health and CMV-seropositive. Specimen: PBMCs. The CDR3 nucleotides are TGCGCCAGCAGCCAATCCCGGACAGGGGGATACGAGCAGTACTTC. This encodes CASSQSRTGGYEQYF.